This TCR beta chain comes out of a study of Ad26.COV2.S vaccination and SARS-CoV-2 variants (dated by TCRdb to the early 2020s). With regard to the full study: Vaccine-arm donors came from COV1001, a multicentre, randomized, double-blind, placebo-controlled phase I-IIa trial of Ad26.COV2.S in healthy adults. The TCR-sequenced set comprised around 30 samples: approximately 19 Ad26.COV2.S vaccine recipients, 5 placebo recipients and 8 SARS-CoV-2 convalescent individuals. Trial participants were randomized into five groups of five: low-dose or high-dose Ad26.COV2.S given once or twice, or placebo on both occasions. Investigators did not know the trial group allocation while performing experiments and assessing outcomes. Ad26.COV2.S was administered intramuscularly at a dose of 5x10^10 or 1x10^11 viral particles, either as one shot or as two shots given 56 days apart. Sequencing of the TCRbeta repertoire served to evaluate the specificity and breadth of SARS-CoV-2-reactive T cell receptors following Ad26.COV2.S vaccination. Findings and caveats that apply to the study as a whole: The study was not powered to compare responses between vaccine doses or regimens. According to the authors, total T cell responses may have been underestimated by the TCR breadth and depth analyses. After vaccination, spike-specific CD8+ and CD4+ T cell responses were reported to show substantial breadth. Vaccine and placebo recipients had similar non-spike TCR breadth, a finding consistent with the vaccine containing only spike. Ad26.COV2.S recipients had higher spike-specific TCR breadth than placebo recipients (P = 0.0014).

Details on this clone: Which antigen it targets is not known. Base qualities are not recorded, but no much larger clone differs from it by a single base.

TCRbeta CDR3 regions were sequenced with the immunoSEQ Assay. After extraction, genomic DNA underwent amplification by bias-controlled multiplex PCR, followed by high-throughput sequencing. The source study handled its data this way. To quantify the absolute abundance of each unique TCRbeta CDR3 region, sequences were collapsed and filtered. T cell fraction was estimated by normalizing TCRbeta template counts to usable DNA, with usable DNA measured through amplification of reference genes found in all nucleated cells. Repertoire TCRs were annotated as SARS-CoV-2-specific by exact matching of V gene, CDR3 amino acid sequence and J gene to a known reactive TCR set. The reference SARS-CoV-2 TCR set was derived from MIRA and filtered for enrichment in COVID-19-positive ImmuneCODE repertoires, a step that removed public or cross-reactive TCRs. Using the MIRA antigens, annotated TCRs were further analysed by specific ORF or by position within an ORF. Breadth was defined as the number of annotated unique rearrangements divided by the total number of unique productive rearrangements, and depth was defined as the summed frequency of the annotated unique rearrangements. Two-sided Wilcoxon rank-sum tests were used to compare TCR breadth between groups. TCRdb took over this immuneACCESS table, retaining in-frame rearrangements with V and J assigned. Such tables are incomplete; in checked studies, under half of the missing clones stem from an unresolved V gene, and the remainder is unexplained. V and J calls and clone size follow that table, whereas D and trimming were derived from the DNA. Recorded for this sample are roughly 400,000 clones; 92% of them occurred a single time. The ten largest make up around 1.7% of the sample.

The treatment or condition label corresponds to: roughly 18 received Ad26.COV2.S at low or high dose, single or two shots; about 5 received placebo; per-sample allocation not given. For vaccine and placebo recipients, repertoires were sequenced using samples collected on day 63 after the first injection. In Cohort 1b, more than 20 adults aged 18-55 years were enrolled at a single site in Boston, USA, between 29 July and 7 August 2020. Ad26.COV2.S consisted of a replication-incompetent adenovirus type 26 vector by which a prefusion-stabilized SARS-CoV-2 spike protein from the original Wuhan strain was expressed. Per the germline V gene (reference sequence), LNHDA is the CDR1 and SQIVND is the CDR2. V is clipped by 3 bases and J by 6 bases, and the sequence between their germline boundaries is 11 bases long. The CDR3, cysteine through phenylalanine, is 14 amino acids long. Only the CDR3 DNA is retained, 42 bases long and in frame from the first base.

Sequences were derived from peripheral blood, sampled in a trial of Ad26.COV2.S vaccine versus placebo. This receptor was identified in a person aged 18-60 years who received the Ad26.COV2.S COVID-19 vaccine or a placebo. The receptor chain draws on TRBV19 and TRBJ2-2; the D element might be TRBD1 or TRBD2, as each aligns at 6 bases. The DNA reads TGTGCCAGTAGTATTGGGGGGCGGGCCGGGGAGCTGTTTTTT. Its amino acids are CASSIGGRAGELFF.